This TCR beta chain stems from a study of graft-versus-host responses after intestinal transplantation. Study in general: Multivisceral, liver-intestinal, or isolated intestinal transplants were received by the recipients. All recipients got anti-thymocyte globulin induction, then tacrolimus and steroids for roughly 3 years. Whole-study results and caveats: Those patients showing graft-donor T cell macrochimerism displayed high graft-versus-host to host-versus-graft clonal ratios in allografts.

Germline V gives CDR1 SGDLS, CDR2 YYNGEE. The CDR3 has 15 amino acids. The V end was cut by 0 bases, the J end by 0 bases, with 4 bases between. Repertoires were generated with immunoSEQ multiplex PCR, while TCRdb's copy carries only in-frame clones and drops some. The sample carries tens of thousands of clones, just over 90% recorded once. A note on this clone: Its antigen is undetermined.

Source: unstimulated CD8+ T cells sorted from spleen or lymph node cells, taken before intestinal transplant. J is TRBJ2-6 and V is TRBV9; D gene unclear. The clonotype was recovered from a human donor who received an intestinal transplant. The CDR3 is CASSVGGSGANVLTF. CDR3 nucleotides: TGTGCCAGCAGCGTAGGAGGCTCTGGGGCCAACGTCCTGACTTTC.